Below are 3 T cell receptor beta chains sequenced from a single sample in a study of blood T cell repertoires in COVID-19. Sequencing was performed with immunoSEQ multiplex PCR; in TCRdb, only in-frame clones are kept and a portion is missing. The sample records approximately 240,000 clones, about 90% being singletons. The sequencing sample was made of PBMCs or T cells enriched from blood (not recorded which). The receptors originated from a woman aged 45-65 years in a cohort exposed to, infected with or recovered from COVID-19 (not recorded which).

The rearrangement uses TRBV18 and TRBJ2-5, with D possibly being TRBD2 (5 bases). Trimming took off 4 bases at V and 4 bases at J, with 13 bases between the two ends. Looked up from germline, CDR1 is KGHSH and CDR2 is LQKENI. The CDR3 has 14 residues. The DNA for the CDR3 is TGTGCCAGCTCACGGTTCGAGGGCGGAGAGACCCAGTACTTC. It is translated as CASSRFEGGETQYF.

The CDR3 region has the DNA TGTGCCAGCAGCCTAACAGGGAACCCTGGAAACACCATATATTTT. It translates to CASSLTGNPGNTIYF. V is TRBV3-1 (or the pseudogene TRBV3-2) and J is TRBJ1-3; tentatively, D is TRBD1 (6 bases). This CDR3 contains 15 residues. Germline V gene data show CDR1 as LGHDT and CDR2 as YNNKEL (reference sequence). Trimming left V 4 bases short and J 2 bases short, with 12 bases between.

The chain recombines TRBV3-1 (or the pseudogene TRBV3-2) with TRBJ1-1, with a weak D call TRBD1 (5 bases). The germline V gene has CDR1 LGHDT and CDR2 YNNKEL (reference sequence). V was clipped by 0 bases and J by 4 bases, with 15 bases between them. This CDR3 is 16 amino acids long. In DNA, the CDR3 is TGTGCCAGCAGCCAAGACAGGAGGGTTGGGGGCACTGAAGCTTTCTTT. Its protein product is CASSQDRRVGGTEAFF.